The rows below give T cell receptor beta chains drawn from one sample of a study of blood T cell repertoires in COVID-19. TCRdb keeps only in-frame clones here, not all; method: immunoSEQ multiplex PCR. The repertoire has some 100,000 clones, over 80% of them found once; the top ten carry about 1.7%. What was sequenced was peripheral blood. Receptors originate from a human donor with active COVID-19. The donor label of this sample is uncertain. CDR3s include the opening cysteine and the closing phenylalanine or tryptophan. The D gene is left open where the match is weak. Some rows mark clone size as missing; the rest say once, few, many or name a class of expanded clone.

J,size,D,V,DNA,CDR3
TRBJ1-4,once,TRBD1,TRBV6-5,TGTGCCAGCAGGTTTACAGGGGTCTACGAAAAACTGTTTTTT,CASRFTGVYEKLFF
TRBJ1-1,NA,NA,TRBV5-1,TGCGCCAGCAGCGTGGACGGAGAGAACACTGAAGCTTTCTTT,CASSVDGENTEAFF
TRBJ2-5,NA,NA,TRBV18,TGTGCCAGCTCACCTTACTGGGGGGAAGAGACCCAGTACTTC,CASSPYWGEETQYF
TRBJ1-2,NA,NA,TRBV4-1,TGCGCCAGCAGCCAAGTTCGCTGGGCGGGGGGCTACACCTTC,CASSQVRWAGGYTF
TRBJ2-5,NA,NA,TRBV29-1,TGCAGCGTTGAAAGAGGGAGAAAAGAGACCCAGTACTTC,CSVERGRKETQYF
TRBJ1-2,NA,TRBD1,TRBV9,TGTGCCAGCAGCGCCGGGACAGTTGGCTACACCTTC,CASSAGTVGYTF
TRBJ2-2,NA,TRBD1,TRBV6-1,TGTGCCAGCAGTGAATCCGGGACAGGGGGCTGGAGCGGGGAGCTGTTTTTT,CASSESGTGGWSGELFF
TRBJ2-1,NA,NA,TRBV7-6,TGTGCCAGCAGCTGGGCCCCGGGGGAGGCGGACAATGAGCAGTTCTTC,CASSWAPGEADNEQFF
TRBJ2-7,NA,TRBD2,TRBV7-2,TGTGCCAGCAGCTTAGTAGCGGGGGGTGACTACGAGCAGTACTTC,CASSLVAGGDYEQYF
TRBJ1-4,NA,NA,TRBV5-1,TGCGCCAGCAGCTTCCTGGGAGGGTCCACTAATGAAAAACTGTTTTTT,CASSFLGGSTNEKLFF
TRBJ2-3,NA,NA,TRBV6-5,TGTGCCAGCAGTTACTCCATAGGGACTAGCACAGATACGCAGTATTTT,CASSYSIGTSTDTQYF
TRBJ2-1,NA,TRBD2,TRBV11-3,TGTGCCAGCAGCTTACGTGCTAGCGGGGTTCAGTTCTTC,CASSLRASGVQFF
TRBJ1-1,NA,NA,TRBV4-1,TGCGCCAGCAGCCAAGATGGTGGGAGTCTGAACACTGAAGCTTTCTTT,CASSQDGGSLNTEAFF
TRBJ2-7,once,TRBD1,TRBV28,TGTGCCAGCATAGCGTCCGGGACAGGGGGTCACGAGCAGTACTTC,CASIASGTGGHEQYF
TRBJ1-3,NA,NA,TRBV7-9,TGTGCCAGCAGCTTAAATCCGGGAGGAAACACCATATATTTT,CASSLNPGGNTIYF
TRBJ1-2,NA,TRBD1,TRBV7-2,TGTGCCAGCAGCTCTAGGACAGGGTCTAACTATGGCTACACCTTC,CASSSRTGSNYGYTF
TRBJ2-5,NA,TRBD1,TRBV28,TGTGCCACTCAGACAGGGATAGAGACCCAGTACTTC,CATQTGIETQYF
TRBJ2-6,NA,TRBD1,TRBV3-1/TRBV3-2,TGTGCCAGCAGCGTAAACTCCCGGGACAGGGGTCTTGGGGCCAACGTCCTGACTTTC,CASSVNSRDRGLGANVLTF
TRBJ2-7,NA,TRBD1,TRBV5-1,TGCGCCAGCAGCTTGGCCCGGGACAGGGTCTCCTACGAGCAGTACTTC,CASSLARDRVSYEQYF
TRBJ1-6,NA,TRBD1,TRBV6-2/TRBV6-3,TGTGCCAGCAGTGGACAGGGCTGGAGTTCACCCCTCCACTTT,CASSGQGWSSPLHF
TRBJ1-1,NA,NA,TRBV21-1,TGTGCCAGCAGCAATGTTGTGTACGGTGGGGACAGGATCTTTGCGGACACTGAAGCTTTCTTT,CASSNVVYGGDRIFADTEAFF
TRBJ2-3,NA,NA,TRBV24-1,TGTGCCACCAGTGCCCCCGGGGATGGCAGGGGCGTGGATACGCAGTATTTT,CATSAPGDGRGVDTQYF
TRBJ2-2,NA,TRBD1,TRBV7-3,TGTGCCAGCAGTTTCTGGGGGACAGGGGGCAGTCGAACCGGGGAGCTGTTTTTT,CASSFWGTGGSRTGELFF
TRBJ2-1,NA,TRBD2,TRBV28,TGTGCCAGCAGTTTTGGGGGAGGGGTCTACAATGAGCAGTTCTTC,CASSFGGGVYNEQFF
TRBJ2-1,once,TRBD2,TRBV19,TGTGCCAGTAACCCACTAGCGGGGGGACGGGATGAGCAGTTCTTC,CASNPLAGGRDEQFF
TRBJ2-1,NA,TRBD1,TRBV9,TGTGCCAGCAGCGTAGTGACAGGGGGCGCCTACAATGAGCAGTTCTTC,CASSVVTGGAYNEQFF
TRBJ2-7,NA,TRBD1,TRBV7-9,TGTGCCAGCAGCTCAACGGACAGGGGCAACGAGCAGTACTTC,CASSSTDRGNEQYF
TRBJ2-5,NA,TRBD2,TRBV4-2,TGTGCCAGCAGCCACAGTCTAGCGGAAAATCCCAAAGAGACCCAGTACTTC,CASSHSLAENPKETQYF
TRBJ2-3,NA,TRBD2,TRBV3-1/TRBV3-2,TGTGCCAGCAGCCGCGGCCAGCGGGGGTACACAGATACGCAGTATTTT,CASSRGQRGYTDTQYF